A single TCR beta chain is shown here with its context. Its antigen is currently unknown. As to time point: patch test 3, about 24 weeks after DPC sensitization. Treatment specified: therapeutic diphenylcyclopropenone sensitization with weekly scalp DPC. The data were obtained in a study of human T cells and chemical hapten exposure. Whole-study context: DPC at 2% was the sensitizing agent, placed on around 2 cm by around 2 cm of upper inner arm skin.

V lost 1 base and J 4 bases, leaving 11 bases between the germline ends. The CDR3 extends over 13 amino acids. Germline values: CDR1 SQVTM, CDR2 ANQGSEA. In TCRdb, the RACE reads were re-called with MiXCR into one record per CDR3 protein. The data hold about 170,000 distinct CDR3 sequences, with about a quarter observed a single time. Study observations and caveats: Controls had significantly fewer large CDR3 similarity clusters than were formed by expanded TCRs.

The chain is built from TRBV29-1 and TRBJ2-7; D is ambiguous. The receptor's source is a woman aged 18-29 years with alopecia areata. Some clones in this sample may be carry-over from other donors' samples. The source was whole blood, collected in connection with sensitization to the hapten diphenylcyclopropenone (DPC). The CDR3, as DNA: TGCAGCGTTGAAGGGGCAGGTGGTTACGAGCAGTACTTC. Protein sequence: CSVEGAGGYEQYF.